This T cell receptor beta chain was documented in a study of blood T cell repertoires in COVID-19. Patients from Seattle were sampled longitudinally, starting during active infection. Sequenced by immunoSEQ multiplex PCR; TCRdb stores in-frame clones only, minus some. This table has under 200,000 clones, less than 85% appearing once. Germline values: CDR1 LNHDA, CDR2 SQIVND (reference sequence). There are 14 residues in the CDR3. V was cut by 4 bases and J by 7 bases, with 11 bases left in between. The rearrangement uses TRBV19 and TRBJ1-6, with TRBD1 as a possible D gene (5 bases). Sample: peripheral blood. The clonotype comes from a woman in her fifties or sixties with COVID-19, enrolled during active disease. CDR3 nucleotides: TGTGCCAGTAGTAAGAGGCAGGGAAATTCACCCCTCCACTTT. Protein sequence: CASSKRQGNSPLHF.